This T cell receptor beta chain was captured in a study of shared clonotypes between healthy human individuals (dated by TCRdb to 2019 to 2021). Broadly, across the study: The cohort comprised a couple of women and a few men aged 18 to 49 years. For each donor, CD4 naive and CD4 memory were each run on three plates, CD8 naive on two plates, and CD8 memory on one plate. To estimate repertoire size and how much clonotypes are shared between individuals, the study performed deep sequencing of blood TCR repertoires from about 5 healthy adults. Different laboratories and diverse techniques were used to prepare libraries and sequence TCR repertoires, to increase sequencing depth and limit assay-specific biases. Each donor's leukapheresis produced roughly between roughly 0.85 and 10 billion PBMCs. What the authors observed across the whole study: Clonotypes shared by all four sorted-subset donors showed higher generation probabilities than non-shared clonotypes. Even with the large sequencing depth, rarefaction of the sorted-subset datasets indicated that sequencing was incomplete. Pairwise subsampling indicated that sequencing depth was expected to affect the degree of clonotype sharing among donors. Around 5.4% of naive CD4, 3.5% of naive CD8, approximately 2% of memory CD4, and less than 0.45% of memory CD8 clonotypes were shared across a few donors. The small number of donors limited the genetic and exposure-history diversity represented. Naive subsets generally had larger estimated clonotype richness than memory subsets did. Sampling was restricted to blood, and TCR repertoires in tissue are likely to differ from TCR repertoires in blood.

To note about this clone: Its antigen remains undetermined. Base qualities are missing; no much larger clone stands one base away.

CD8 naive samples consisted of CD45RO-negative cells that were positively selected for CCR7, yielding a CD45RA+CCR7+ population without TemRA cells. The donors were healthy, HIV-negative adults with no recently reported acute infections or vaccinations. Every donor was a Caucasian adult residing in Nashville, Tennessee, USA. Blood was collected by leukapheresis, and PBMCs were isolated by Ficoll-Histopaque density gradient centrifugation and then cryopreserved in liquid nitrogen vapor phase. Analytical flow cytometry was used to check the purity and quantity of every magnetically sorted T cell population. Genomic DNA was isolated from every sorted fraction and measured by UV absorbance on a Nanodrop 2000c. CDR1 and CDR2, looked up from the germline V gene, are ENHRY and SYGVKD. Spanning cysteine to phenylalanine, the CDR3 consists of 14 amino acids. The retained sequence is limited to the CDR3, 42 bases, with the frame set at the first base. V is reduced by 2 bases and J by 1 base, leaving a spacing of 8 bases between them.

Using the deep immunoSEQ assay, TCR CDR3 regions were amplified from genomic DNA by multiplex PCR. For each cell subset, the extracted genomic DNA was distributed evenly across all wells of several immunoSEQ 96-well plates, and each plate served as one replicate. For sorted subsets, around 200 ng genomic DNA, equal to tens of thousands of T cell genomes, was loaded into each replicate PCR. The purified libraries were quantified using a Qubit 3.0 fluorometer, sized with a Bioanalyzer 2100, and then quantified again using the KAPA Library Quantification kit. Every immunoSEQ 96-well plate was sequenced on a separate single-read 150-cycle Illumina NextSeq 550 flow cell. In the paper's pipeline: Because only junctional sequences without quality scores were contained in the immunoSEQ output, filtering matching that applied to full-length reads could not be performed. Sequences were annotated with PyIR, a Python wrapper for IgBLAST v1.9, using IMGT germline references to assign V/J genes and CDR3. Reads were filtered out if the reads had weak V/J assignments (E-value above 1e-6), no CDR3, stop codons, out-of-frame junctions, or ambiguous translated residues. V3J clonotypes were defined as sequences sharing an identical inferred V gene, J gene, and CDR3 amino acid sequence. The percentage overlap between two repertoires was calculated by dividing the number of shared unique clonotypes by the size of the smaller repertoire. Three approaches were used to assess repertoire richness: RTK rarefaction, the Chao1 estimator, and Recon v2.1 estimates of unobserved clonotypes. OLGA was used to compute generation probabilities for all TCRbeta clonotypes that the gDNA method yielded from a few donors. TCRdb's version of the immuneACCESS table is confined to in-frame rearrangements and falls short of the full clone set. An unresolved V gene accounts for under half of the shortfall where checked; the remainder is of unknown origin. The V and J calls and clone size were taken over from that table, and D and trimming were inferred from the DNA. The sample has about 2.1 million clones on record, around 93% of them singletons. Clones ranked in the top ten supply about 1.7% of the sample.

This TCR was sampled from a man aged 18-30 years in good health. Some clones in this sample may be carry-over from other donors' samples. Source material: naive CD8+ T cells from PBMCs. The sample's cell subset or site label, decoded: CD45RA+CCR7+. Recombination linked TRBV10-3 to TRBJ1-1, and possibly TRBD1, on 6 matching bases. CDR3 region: CAISEGGGNTEAFF. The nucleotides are TGTGCCATCAGTGAGGGAGGGGGGAACACTGAAGCTTTCTTT.